This T cell receptor beta chain stems from a study of cytotoxic CD8 clonotypes in ibrutinib-treated CLL. Across the study: Recorded responses included around 24 partial and 2 complete; following median roughly 70 months, roughly 15 stayed remitted and about twelve progressed. Study-level findings and limits: At ibrutinib response, clonality increased, and at progression it declined back toward baseline. Higher circulating CD8+ T-cell counts strongly accompanied higher baseline clonality, above age-matched healthy donors. Public clonotypes (which were uncommon) either contracted or remained stable on treatment.

This clone appeared a single time. The antigen is undetermined. The sample has other DNA sequences that encode this CDR3 too. Between the trimmed V and J ends, which lost 0 bases and 4 bases, there was a span of 8 bases. In germline, CDR1 is SGDLS, CDR2 YYNGEE. The CDR3 has 14 amino acids. Generated by immunoSEQ multiplex PCR, the TCRdb table keeps only in-frame clones and is missing some. This table has some 350,000 clones, 67% appearing once. The sample was PBMCs, taken after 36 months of ibrutinib treatment. This receptor was identified in a human donor with chronic lymphocytic leukemia. The chain recombines TRBV9 with TRBJ2-1; tentative D call: TRBD2 (5 bases). CDR3 in DNA: TGTGCCAGCAGCGTAGCTTCGGGGTACAATGAGCAGTTCTTC. It codes for CASSVASGYNEQFF.